Below are 30 T cell receptor beta chains sequenced from a single sample in a study of cytomegalovirus exposure and HLA in healthy donors. Sequencing used immunoSEQ multiplex PCR; TCRdb keeps in-frame clones, though not all of them. The repertoire holds approximately 150,000 clones, with about 91% as singletons. The specimen sequenced was PBMCs. The receptor set was obtained from a man younger than 30 in good health and CMV-seropositive.

The V call is TRBV5-4, the J call TRBJ1-6, with D perhaps TRBD1 (5 bases). The CDR3 contains 16 residues. Germline V lookup: CDR1 SGHNT, CDR2 YYREEE (reference sequence). V gave up 0 bases and J gave up 8 bases, with 15 bases separating them. The CDR3 nucleotides are TGTGCCAGCAGCTTGGAGGGGCGGGGAAAGGATTCACCCCTCCACTTT. This translates into CASSLEGRGKDSPLHF.

The chain carries TRBV7-6 and TRBJ1-4, with TRBD1 matching over 7 bases. From germline, CDR1 is SGHVS and CDR2 FNYEAQ. The CDR3 extends over 15 amino acids. Unmatched junction bases numbered 5, after V lost 4 bases and J lost 3 bases. CDR3 loop: CASSYNRGANEKLFF. For the CDR3, the DNA is TGTGCCAGCAGCTACAACAGGGGTGCTAATGAAAAACTGTTTTTT.

In the case of this clone: It is unclear where the CDR3 begins or ends on the DNA, so no DNA is shown, and the CDR3 is as TCRdb lists it. The chain is built from TRBV6-5 and TRBJ2-1; the listed D gene, TRBD1, was not tested against the DNA. Germline-derived CDR1 and CDR2 are MNHEY and SVGAGI. The CDR3 length equals 14 residues, ends included. The CDR3 region is CASSFFGQSGEQFF.

The chain is built from TRBV6-5 and TRBJ1-1; 10 bases map to TRBD1. CDR1 is MNHEY and CDR2 is SVGAGI in the germline V gene. The CDR3 covers 14 residues. V dropped 4 bases and J dropped 5; count of bases not matched to a gene: 4. In nucleotides, the CDR3 is TGTGCCAGCAGTTCGGGACAGGGGCGGACTGAAGCTTTCTTT. Amino acid sequence: CASSSGQGRTEAFF.

The sample holds one count of this clone. V and J are TRBV7-8 and TRBJ1-2; TRBD1 matches 8 bases. Germline V gene lookup returns CDR1 SGHVS and CDR2 FQNEAQ. The CDR3 contains 13 residues. V was pared by 5 bases and J by 3 bases, with 2 bases of the junction left unmatched. The CDR3 loop is CASSKTGDYGYTF. In DNA form, the CDR3 reads TGTGCCAGCAGCAAGACAGGGGACTATGGCTACACCTTC.

V gene TRBV5-1 combines with J gene TRBJ1-2; D gene ambiguous. V lost 0 bases, J lost 3 bases, and 9 bases lay in between. Germline V gene sequence: CDR1 SGHRS, CDR2 YFSETQ. This CDR3 is built from 14 residues. CDR3 amino acids: CASSLAEVDYGYTF. CDR3 sequence (DNA): TGCGCCAGCAGCTTGGCCGAGGTCGACTATGGCTACACCTTC.

The CDR3: CASRELDRVNGYTF. CDR3 in DNA: TGTGCCAGCAGAGAACTCGACAGGGTGAATGGCTACACCTTC. The chain uses TRBV2 and TRBJ1-2; TRBD1 agrees at 7 bases. V shed 6 bases and J 6 bases; nucleotides not matched to a gene: 10. CDR1 and CDR2 from the germline V gene are SNHLY and FYNNEI. This CDR3 comprises 14 residues. Together with reference TRBV2 and TRBJ1-2, the CDR3 gives the full variable domain: EPEVTQTPSHQVTQMGQEVILRCVPISNHLYFYWYRQILGQKVEFLVSFYNNEISEKSEIFDDQFSVERPDGSNFTLKIRSTKLEDSAMYFCASRELDRVNGYTFGSGTRLTVV.

The V call is TRBV30, the J call TRBJ2-4; 7 bases map to TRBD2. The V segment lost 0 bases and the J segment 6 bases; nucleotides outside the gene matches: 2. CDR1 and CDR2 (germline): GTSNPN, SVGIG (reference sequence). CDR3 length: 13 residues. The CDR3 bases are TGTGCCTGGAGTGTAATAGCGGGAAACATTCAGTACTTC. Its protein product is CAWSVIAGNIQYF.

J is TRBJ2-2 and V is TRBV6-1, with 8 bases matching TRBD1. Losses at the gene ends were 7 bases for V and 3 bases for J; bases not matched to a gene: 4. CDR1 MNHNS and CDR2 SASEGT come from the germline V gene. The length of the CDR3 is 14 residues. The CDR3 is CASKRQGYTGELFF. For the CDR3, the DNA is TGTGCCAGCAAGAGACAGGGGTACACCGGGGAGCTGTTTTTT.

The rearrangement joins TRBV6-4 to TRBJ1-5, with D possibly TRBD1 on 5 matching bases. This CDR3 is built from 16 residues. Germline CDR1 is MRHNA and CDR2 is SNTAGT. V shed 3 bases and J shed 7 bases, with 19 bases lying between them. The CDR3 nucleotides are TGTGCCAGCAGTGATTGGGAGCGGGGCCCCAGCCAGCCCCAGCATTTT. Translation: CASSDWERGPSQPQHF.

The gene calls are TRBV6-1 and TRBJ1-1; the D is unclear. CDR3 size: 12 residues. Germline V CDR1 and CDR2: MNHNS, SASEGT. V shed 10 bases and J shed 3 bases, with 12 bases lying between them. CDR3: CAIEQLYTEAFF. CDR3 coding DNA: TGTGCCATCGAACAGCTTTACACTGAAGCTTTCTTT.

This clone has just one count. The rearrangement uses TRBV30 and TRBJ2-5; 7 positions agree with TRBD2. The V gene's germline CDR1 is GTSNPN and CDR2 SVGIG (reference sequence). V was pared by 8 bases and J by 5 bases, with 11 bases of the junction left unmatched. The CDR3 contains 13 residues. CDR3 in amino acids: CAGGGPRRETQYF. The CDR3 coding sequence is TGTGCCGGGGGAGGGCCCCGGCGGGAGACCCAGTACTTC.

The chain uses TRBV28 and TRBJ1-3, with D uncertain. The CDR3 is 14 residues long. Trimming cost V 9 bases and J 2 bases, with 14 bases left between them. The germline gives CDR1 MDHEN, CDR2 SYDVKM. The CDR3 bases are TGTGCCAGTCAAACGCGGATTACTGGAAACACCATATATTTT. Translation: CASQTRITGNTIYF.

The rearrangement links TRBV28 to TRBJ2-1; TRBD1 aligns across 8 bases. The V and J ends lost 6 bases and 4 bases, in that order; junction bases with no gene match: 8. Germline CDR1 is MDHEN and CDR2 is SYDVKM. CDR3 length: 15 amino acids. CDR3 DNA: TGTGCCAGCAGCACGCAGGGGGCGAGTTACAATGAGCAGTTCTTC. Amino acid sequence: CASSTQGASYNEQFF.

The V and J genes are TRBV4-1 and TRBJ2-1, with a possible D match to TRBD1 (6 bases). The CDR3 length is 17 residues. V lost 3 bases, J lost 5 bases, and 20 bases lay in between. The germline gives CDR1 MGHRA, CDR2 YSYEKL. The CDR3 sequence: CASSHNKWTEPNNEQFF. DNA for the CDR3: TGCGCCAGCAGCCACAACAAATGGACAGAGCCTAACAATGAGCAGTTCTTC.

The V gene is TRBV15, the J gene TRBJ2-4; 8 nucleotides agree with TRBD2. V dropped 0 bases and J dropped 0; count of bases not matched to a gene: 13. This CDR3 comprises 20 residues. In germline, CDR1 is LNHNV, CDR2 YYDKDF (reference sequence). The CDR3 here is CATSRERTSPHTGAKNIQYF. CDR3 sequence (DNA): TGTGCCACCAGCAGAGAGAGGACTAGCCCGCATACGGGAGCCAAAAACATTCAGTACTTC.

The J gene is TRBJ1-2, the V gene TRBV5-8, with D maybe TRBD1 (6 bases). V was trimmed by 2 bases and J by 4 bases, leaving 18 bases between them. Germline loops: CDR1 SGHTS, CDR2 YDEGEE. The CDR3 is 16 residues long. CDR3 coding DNA: TGTGCCAGCAGCTTAGGTTCGGCAGGGGACCGCTATGGCTACACCTTC. Its protein product is CASSLGSAGDRYGYTF.

This chain links TRBV4-1 with TRBJ1-1; 7 bases agree with TRBD1. The trim removed 4 bases at V and 1 base at J, leaving 3 bases unmatched. The CDR3 covers 14 residues. In germline, CDR1 is MGHRA, CDR2 YSYEKL. The CDR3 is CASSLGQANTEAFF. Here the CDR3 DNA reads TGCGCCAGCAGCCTCGGACAGGCGAACACTGAAGCTTTCTTT.

The gene calls are TRBV27 and TRBJ2-7, with 7 bases aligning to TRBD2. V shed 4 bases and J 4 bases; nucleotides not matched to a gene: 10. Per germline, CDR1 MNHEY and CDR2 SMNVEV (reference sequence). The CDR3 is 15 amino acids. The CDR3 bases are TGTGCCAGCAGTTCTTTTGCGGGAGCCGTTTACGAGCAGTACTTC. It translates to CASSSFAGAVYEQYF.

The chain is built from TRBV5-1 and TRBJ2-5; 7 bases are shared with TRBD1. Germline V gene data show CDR1 as SGHRS and CDR2 as YFSETQ. Losses at the gene ends were 7 bases for V and 1 base for J; bases not matched to a gene: 10. The CDR3 loop spans 15 amino acids. The CDR3 region has the DNA TGCGCCAGCTACTCGCGAGGGGGCAGCCAAGAGACCCAGTACTTC. Protein: CASYSRGGSQETQYF.

This clone showed up just once. J is TRBJ1-3 and V is TRBV10-3, with 8 bases lining up with TRBD1. The trim removed 6 bases at V and 3 bases at J, leaving 4 bases unmatched. CDR3 length: 14 residues. Germline CDR1 ENHRY, CDR2 SYGVKD. CDR3 in amino acids: CAISSGQGGNTIYF. The DNA of the CDR3 is TGTGCCATCAGCTCCGGACAGGGTGGAAACACCATATATTTT.

Points on this clone: The junction departs from the called germline gene at one end, perhaps through a read error. The CDR3 here is CASSQEGLVYYEQFF. The DNA for the CDR3 is TGTGCCAGCAGCCAAGAGGGGCTAGTCTACTATGAGCAGTTCTTC. This chain connects TRBV4-2 to TRBJ2-1; perhaps TRBD1 as D (5 bases). Germline loops: CDR1 LGHNA, CDR2 YNFKEQ. The CDR3 has 15 amino acids.

V and J are TRBV28 and TRBJ1-1; D is undetermined. Trimming removed 6 bases from V and 10 bases from J, with 15 bases in between. Per the germline V gene, CDR1 is MDHEN and CDR2 is SYDVKM. The CDR3 contains 12 residues. The CDR3 coding sequence is TGTGCCAGCAGAACAGACCCTCTGGTAGCTTTCTTT. Protein sequence: CASRTDPLVAFF.

The chain has TRBV6-1 and TRBJ1-1; no definite D call. CDR1 MNHNS and CDR2 SASEGT come from the germline V gene. V was shortened by 1 base and J by 11 bases, with 17 bases between the two germline ends. The CDR3 has 14 residues. The CDR3 sequence: CASSEEGGVSRAFF. The CDR3 nucleotides read TGTGCCAGCAGTGAAGAGGGAGGAGTGAGTCGGGCTTTCTTT.

This chain joins TRBV25-1 and TRBJ1-1, with TRBD1 as a possible D gene (5 bases). Germline V gives CDR1 MGHDK, CDR2 SYGVNS. CDR3 length equals 13 residues. V lost 1 base and J lost 8, with 11 bases in between. CDR3 DNA: TGTGCCAGCAGTGAATCGGGGAGGGGAGAAGCTTTCTTT. It encodes CASSESGRGEAFF.

V usage is TRBV4-1 and J usage is TRBJ1-1; tentative D call: TRBD1 (6 bases). Germline CDR1 and CDR2: MGHRA and YSYEKL. The CDR3 consists of 18 residues. The V end was cut by 3 bases, the J end by 1 base, with 21 bases between. CDR3 DNA sequence: TGCGCCAGCAGCCAGAAATCCGGGGGGCCCCAGGAGAACACTGAAGCTTTCTTT. It is translated as CASSQKSGGPQENTEAFF.

V usage is TRBV6-1 and J usage is TRBJ1-2; D is unclear. The CDR3 spans 14 residues. Per germline, CDR1 MNHNS and CDR2 SASEGT. Deletions cut 1 base from V and 4 bases from J, with 10 bases between. The CDR3 reads CASSEGLASYGYTF. CDR3 bases: TGTGCCAGCAGTGAAGGGCTGGCCAGCTATGGCTACACCTTC.

The genes are TRBV11-2 and TRBJ2-2; 9 nucleotides line up with TRBD1. Germline values: CDR1 SGHAT, CDR2 FQNNGV. This CDR3 spans 16 amino acids. J gave up 8 bases and V 2 bases, and 9 bases lay outside the gene matches. The CDR3 sequence is CASSLYGTGIEGELFF. The CDR3 region has the DNA TGTGCCAGCAGCTTATACGGGACAGGGATTGAAGGGGAGCTGTTTTTT.

The rearrangement links TRBV2 to TRBJ2-1; weak D call: TRBD2 (5 bases). The CDR3 is 15 amino acids. Per germline, CDR1 SNHLY and CDR2 FYNNEI. V was cut by 8 bases and J by 5 bases, with 19 bases left in between. The CDR3 here is CASAPGELPHNEQFF. The CDR3 DNA reads as TGTGCCAGCGCCCCCGGGGAACTTCCTCACAATGAGCAGTTCTTC.

The V call is TRBV6-5, the J call TRBJ1-2, with 7 bases that match TRBD1. This CDR3 is built from 13 residues. In germline, CDR1 is MNHEY, CDR2 SVGAGI. V was pared by 7 bases and J by 7 bases, with 9 bases of the junction left unmatched. The CDR3: CASTRRQGRGYTF. Here the CDR3 DNA reads TGTGCCAGCACCCGTAGACAGGGCCGTGGCTACACCTTC.